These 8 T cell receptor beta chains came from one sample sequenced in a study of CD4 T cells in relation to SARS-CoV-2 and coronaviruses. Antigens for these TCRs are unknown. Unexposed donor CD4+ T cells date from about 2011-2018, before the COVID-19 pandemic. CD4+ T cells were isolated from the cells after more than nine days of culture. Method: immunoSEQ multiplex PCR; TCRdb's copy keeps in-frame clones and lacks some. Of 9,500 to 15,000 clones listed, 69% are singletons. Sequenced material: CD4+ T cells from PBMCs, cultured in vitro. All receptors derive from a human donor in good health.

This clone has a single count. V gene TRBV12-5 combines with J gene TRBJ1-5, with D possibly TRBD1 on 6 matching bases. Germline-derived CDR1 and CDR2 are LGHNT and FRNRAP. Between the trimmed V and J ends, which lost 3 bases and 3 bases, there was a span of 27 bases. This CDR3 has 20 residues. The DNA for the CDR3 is TGTGCTAGTGGTTTCGTACTCGGGGGGGCGCATAGGTCCTACAATCAGCCCCAGCATTTT. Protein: CASGFVLGGAHRSYNQPQHF.

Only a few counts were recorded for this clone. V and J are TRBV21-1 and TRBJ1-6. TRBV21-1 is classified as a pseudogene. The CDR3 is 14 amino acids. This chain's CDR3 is CASSRHLRDSPLHF. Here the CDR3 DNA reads TGTGCCAGCAGCAGACACCTCAGGGACTCACCCCTCCACTTT.

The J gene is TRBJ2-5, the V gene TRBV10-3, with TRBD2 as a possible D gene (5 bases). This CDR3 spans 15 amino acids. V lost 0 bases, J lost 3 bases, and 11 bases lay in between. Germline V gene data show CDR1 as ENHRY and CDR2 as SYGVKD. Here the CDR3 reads CAISESSGSEETQYF. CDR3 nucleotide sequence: TGTGCCATCAGTGAGTCGAGCGGCTCGGAAGAGACCCAGTACTTC.

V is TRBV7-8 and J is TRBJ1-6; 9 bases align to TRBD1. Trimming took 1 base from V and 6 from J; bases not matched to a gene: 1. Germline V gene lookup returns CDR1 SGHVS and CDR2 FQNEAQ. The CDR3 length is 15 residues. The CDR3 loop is CASSLGQGGNSPLHF. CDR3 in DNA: TGTGCCAGCAGCTTAGGACAGGGGGGTAATTCACCCCTCCACTTT.

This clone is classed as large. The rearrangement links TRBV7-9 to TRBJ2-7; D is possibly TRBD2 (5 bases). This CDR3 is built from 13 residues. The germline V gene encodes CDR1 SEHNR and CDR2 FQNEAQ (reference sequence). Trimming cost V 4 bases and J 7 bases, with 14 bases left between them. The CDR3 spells CASSSRGPWEQYF. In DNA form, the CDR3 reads TGTGCCAGCAGCTCCCGAGGGCCGTGGGAGCAGTACTTC.

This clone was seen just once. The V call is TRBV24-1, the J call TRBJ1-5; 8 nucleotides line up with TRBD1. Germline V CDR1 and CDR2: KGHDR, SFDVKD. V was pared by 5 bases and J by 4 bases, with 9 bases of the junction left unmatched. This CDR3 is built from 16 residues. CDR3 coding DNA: TGTGCCACCAGTGGGGCAGGGGGCGCGGGGAATCAGCCCCAGCATTTT. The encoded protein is CATSGAGGAGNQPQHF.

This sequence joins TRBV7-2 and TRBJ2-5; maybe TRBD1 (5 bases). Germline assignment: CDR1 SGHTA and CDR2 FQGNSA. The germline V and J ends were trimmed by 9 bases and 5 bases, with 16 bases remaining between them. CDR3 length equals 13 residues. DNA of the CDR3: TGTGCCAGTTCGTACTCTAAGGGGGAGACCCAGTACTTC. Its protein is CASSYSKGETQYF.

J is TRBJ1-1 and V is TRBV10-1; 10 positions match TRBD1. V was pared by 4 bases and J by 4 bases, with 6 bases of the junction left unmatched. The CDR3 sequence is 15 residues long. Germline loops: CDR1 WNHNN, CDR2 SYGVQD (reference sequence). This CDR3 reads CASSGDRGRSTEAFF. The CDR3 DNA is TGCGCCAGCAGTGGGGACAGGGGACGTAGCACTGAAGCTTTCTTT.